Included here is one T cell receptor beta chain sequence, with context. The sample comes from a study of Ad26.COV2.S vaccination and SARS-CoV-2 variants. In the study overall: Trial arm assignment for the donor was COV1001 Ad26.COV2.S. Intramuscularly, Ad26.COV2.S was given either once or twice, 56 days apart.

Trimming removed 5 bases from V and 3 bases from J; junction bases left unmatched: 4. Germline CDR1 MNHEY, CDR2 SVGEGT. The CDR3 is 15 amino acids. Profiled with immunoSEQ multiplex PCR; TCRdb holds only in-frame clones, not every one. The sample consists of 300,000 to 400,000 clones, approximately 86% of them appearing once. As to treatment: over 15 received Ad26.COV2.S at low or high dose, single or two shots; about 5 received placebo; per-sample allocation not given. Sampling was performed 63 days after the first vaccine or placebo injection. The sample was peripheral blood, taken in a trial of Ad26.COV2.S vaccine versus placebo. The V and J genes are TRBV6-2 or TRBV6-3 and TRBJ2-4; 10 bases match TRBD2. The clonotype comes from a person aged 18 to 59 who received the Ad26.COV2.S COVID-19 vaccine or a placebo. CDR3 loop: CASSIRTSGKNIQYF. CDR3 sequence (DNA): TGTGCCAGCAGTATTCGGACTAGCGGCAAAAACATTCAGTACTTC.